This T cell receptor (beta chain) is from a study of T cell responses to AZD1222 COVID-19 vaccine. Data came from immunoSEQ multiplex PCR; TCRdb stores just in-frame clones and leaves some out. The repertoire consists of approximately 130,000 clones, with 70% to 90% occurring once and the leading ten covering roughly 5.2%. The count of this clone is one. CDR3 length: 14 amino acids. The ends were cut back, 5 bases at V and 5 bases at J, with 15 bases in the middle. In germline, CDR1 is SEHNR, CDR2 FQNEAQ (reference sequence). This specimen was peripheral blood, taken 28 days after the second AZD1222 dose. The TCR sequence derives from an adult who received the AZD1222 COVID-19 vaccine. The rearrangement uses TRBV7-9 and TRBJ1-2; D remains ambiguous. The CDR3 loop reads CASSGAGDPYGYTF. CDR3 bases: TGTGCCAGCAGCGGAGCGGGAGACCCTTATGGCTACACCTTC.